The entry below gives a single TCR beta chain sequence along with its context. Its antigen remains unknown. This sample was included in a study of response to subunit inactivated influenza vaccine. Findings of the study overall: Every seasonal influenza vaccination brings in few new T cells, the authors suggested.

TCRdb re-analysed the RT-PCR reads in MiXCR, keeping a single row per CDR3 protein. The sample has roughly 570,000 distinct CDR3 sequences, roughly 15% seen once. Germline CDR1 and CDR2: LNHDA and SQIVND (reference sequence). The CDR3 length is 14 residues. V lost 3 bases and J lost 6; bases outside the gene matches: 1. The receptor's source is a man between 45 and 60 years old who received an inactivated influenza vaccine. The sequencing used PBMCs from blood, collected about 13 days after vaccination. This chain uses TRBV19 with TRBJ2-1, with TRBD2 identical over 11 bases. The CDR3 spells CASSMTSGINEQFF. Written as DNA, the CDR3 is TGTGCCAGTAGTATGACTAGCGGGATCAATGAGCAGTTCTTC.